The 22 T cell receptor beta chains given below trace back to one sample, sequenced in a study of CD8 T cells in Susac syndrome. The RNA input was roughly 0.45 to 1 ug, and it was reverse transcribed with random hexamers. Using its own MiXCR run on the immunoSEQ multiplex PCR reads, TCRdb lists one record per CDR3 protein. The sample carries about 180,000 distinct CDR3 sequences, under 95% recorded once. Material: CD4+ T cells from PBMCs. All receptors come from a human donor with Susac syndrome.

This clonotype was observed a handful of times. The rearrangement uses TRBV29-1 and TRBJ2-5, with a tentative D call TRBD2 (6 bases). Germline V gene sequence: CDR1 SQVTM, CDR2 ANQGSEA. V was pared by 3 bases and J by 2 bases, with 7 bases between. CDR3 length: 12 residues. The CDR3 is CSVDRGQETQYF. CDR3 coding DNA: TGCAGCGTTGACCGGGGGCAAGAGACCCAGTACTTC.

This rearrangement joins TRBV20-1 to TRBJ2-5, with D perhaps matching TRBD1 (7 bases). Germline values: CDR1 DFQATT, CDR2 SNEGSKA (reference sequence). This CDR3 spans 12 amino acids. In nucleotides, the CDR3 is TGCAGCGTTCAGGGGGGCGGTGAGACCCAGTACTTC. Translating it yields CSVQGGGETQYF.

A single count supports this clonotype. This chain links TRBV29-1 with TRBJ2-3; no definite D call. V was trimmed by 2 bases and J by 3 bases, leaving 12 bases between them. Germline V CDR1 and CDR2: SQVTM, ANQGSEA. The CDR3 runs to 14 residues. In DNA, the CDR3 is TGCAGCGTTGAACCTGGGGTCGGGACAGATACGCAGTATTTT. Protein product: CSVEPGVGTDTQYF.

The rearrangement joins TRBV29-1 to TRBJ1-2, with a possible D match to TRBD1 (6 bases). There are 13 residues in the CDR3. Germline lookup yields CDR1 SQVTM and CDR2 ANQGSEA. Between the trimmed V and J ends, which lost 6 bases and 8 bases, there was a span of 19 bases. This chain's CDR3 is CSVQGHTEGGYTF. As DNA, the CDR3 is TGCAGCGTCCAGGGGCACACGGAGGGAGGCTACACCTTC.

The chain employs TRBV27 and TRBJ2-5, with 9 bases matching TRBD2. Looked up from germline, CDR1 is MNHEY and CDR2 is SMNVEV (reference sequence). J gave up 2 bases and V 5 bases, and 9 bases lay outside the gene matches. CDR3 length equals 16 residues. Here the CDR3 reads CASSPIAGEMQETQYF. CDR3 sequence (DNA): TGTGCCAGCAGTCCTATAGCGGGGGAGATGCAAGAGACCCAGTACTTC.

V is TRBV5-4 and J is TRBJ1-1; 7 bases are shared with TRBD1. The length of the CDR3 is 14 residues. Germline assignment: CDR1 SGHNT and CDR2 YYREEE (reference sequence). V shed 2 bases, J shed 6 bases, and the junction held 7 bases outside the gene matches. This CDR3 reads CASSFRQGVSEAFF. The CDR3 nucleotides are TGTGCCAGCAGCTTCCGACAGGGAGTTTCTGAAGCTTTCTTT.

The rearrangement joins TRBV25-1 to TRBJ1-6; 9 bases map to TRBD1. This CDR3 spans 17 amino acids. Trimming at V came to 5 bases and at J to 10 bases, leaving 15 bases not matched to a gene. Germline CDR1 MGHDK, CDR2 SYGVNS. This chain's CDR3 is CASSSRTGESDWSPLHF. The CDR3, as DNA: TGTGCCAGCAGTTCGAGGACAGGGGAGAGTGATTGGTCACCCCTCCACTTT.

DNA of the CDR3: TGCGCCAGCAGCTTCCAGGGACAGAGCTCCTACAATGAGCAGTTCTTC. It yields the protein CASSFQGQSSYNEQFF. The gene calls are TRBV5-1 and TRBJ2-1; 7 positions agree with TRBD1. Germline V gene lookup returns CDR1 SGHRS and CDR2 YFSETQ. The V segment lost 2 bases and the J segment 0 bases; nucleotides outside the gene matches: 5. The CDR3 has 16 residues.

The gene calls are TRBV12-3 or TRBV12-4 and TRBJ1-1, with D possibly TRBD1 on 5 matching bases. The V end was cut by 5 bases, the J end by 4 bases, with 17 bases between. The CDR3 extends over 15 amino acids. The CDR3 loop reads CASSPGGVRSTEAFF. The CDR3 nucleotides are TGTGCCAGCAGTCCTGGAGGGGTGCGGAGCACTGAAGCTTTCTTT.

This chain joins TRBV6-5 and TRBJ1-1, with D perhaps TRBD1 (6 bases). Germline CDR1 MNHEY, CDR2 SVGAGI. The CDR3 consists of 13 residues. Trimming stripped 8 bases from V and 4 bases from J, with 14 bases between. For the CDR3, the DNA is TGTGCCAGCGCTCTGGGGGGCTTCACTGAAGCTTTCTTT. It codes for CASALGGFTEAFF.

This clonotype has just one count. The CDR3, as DNA: TGCGCCAGCAGCCAAGGGTCACTTCGGAATGAGCAGTTCTTC. Translating it yields CASSQGSLRNEQFF. This chain uses TRBV4-1 with TRBJ2-1; no clear D gene. This CDR3 comprises 14 residues. Trimming pared 1 base from V and 7 bases from J, leaving 11 bases between. CDR1 and CDR2 from the germline V gene are MGHRA and YSYEKL.

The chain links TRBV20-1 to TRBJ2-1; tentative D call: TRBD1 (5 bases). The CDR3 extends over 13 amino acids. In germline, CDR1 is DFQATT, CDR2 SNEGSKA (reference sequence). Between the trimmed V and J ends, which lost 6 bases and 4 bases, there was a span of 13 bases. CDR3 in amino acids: CSADSGVYNEQFF. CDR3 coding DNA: TGCAGTGCCGACAGTGGGGTTTACAATGAGCAGTTCTTC.

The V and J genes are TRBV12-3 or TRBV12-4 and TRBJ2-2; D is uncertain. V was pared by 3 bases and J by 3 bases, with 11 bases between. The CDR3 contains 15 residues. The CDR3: CASSLMPGYTGELFF. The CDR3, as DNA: TGTGCCAGCAGTTTGATGCCCGGGTACACCGGGGAGCTGTTTTTT.

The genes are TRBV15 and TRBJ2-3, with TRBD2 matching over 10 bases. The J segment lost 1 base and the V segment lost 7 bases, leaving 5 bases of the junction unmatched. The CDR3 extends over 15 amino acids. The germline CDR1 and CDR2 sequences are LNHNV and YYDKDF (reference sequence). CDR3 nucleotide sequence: TGTGCCACCACTCGGGGGACTAGCGGCACAGATACGCAGTATTTT. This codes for CATTRGTSGTDTQYF. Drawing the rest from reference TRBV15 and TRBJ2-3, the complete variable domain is DAMVIQNPRYQVTQFGKPVTLSCSQTLNHNVMYWYQQKSSQAPKLLFHYYDKDFNNEADTPDNFQSRRPNTSFCFLDIRSPGLGDTAMYLCATTRGTSGTDTQYFGPGTRLTVL.

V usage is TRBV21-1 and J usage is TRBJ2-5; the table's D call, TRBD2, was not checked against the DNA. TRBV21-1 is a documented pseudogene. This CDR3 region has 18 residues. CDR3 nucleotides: TGTGCCAGCAGCACTTTCCTTCCTGGACTAGCGTCGGTCGAGACCCAGTACTTC. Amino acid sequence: CASSTFLPGLASVETQYF.

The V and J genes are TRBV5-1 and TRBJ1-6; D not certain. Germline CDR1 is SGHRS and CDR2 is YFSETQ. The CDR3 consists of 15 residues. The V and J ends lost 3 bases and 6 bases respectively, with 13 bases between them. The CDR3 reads CASSYNSGGNSPLHF. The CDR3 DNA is TGCGCCAGCAGCTATAACAGTGGCGGTAATTCACCCCTCCACTTT.

The CDR3 loop is CSGTRKVGNTEAFF. The CDR3 DNA reads TGCAGTGGCACCAGAAAGGTGGGTAACACTGAAGCTTTCTTT. This rearrangement joins TRBV20-1 to TRBJ1-1; no firm D call. The CDR3 has 14 amino acids. Trimming removed 7 bases from V and 2 bases from J, with 17 bases in between. The germline gives CDR1 DFQATT, CDR2 SNEGSKA (reference sequence).

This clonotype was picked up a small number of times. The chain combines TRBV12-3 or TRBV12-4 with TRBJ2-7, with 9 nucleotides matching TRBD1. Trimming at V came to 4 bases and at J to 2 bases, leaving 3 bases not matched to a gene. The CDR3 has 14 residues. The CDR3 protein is CASSSGQGTYEQYF. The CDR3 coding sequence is TGTGCCAGCAGTTCGGGACAGGGAACCTACGAGCAGTACTTC.

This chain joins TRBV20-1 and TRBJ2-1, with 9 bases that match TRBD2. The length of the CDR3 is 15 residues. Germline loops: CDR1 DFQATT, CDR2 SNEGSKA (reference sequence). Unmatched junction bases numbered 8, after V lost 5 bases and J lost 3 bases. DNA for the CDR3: TGCAGTGCTTCTAAAAGCGGGGGGTACTACAATGAGCAGTTCTTC. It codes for CSASKSGGYYNEQFF.

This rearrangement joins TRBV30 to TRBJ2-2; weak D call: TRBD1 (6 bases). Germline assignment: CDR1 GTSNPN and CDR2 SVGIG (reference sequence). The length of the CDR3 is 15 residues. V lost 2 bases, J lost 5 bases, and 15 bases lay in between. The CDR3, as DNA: TGTGCCTGGAGTCTTGGCAGGGGCGCGACCGGGGAGCTGTTTTTT. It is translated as CAWSLGRGATGELFF.

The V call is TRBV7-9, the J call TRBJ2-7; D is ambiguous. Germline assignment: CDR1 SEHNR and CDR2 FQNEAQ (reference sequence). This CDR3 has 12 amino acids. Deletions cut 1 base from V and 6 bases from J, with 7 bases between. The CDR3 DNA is TGTGCCAGCAGCTTAGTCACCACCGAGCAGTACTTC. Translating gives CASSLVTTEQYF.

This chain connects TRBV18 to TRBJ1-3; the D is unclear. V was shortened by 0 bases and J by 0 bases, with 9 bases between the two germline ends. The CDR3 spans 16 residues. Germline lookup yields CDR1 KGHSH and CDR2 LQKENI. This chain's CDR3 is CASSPPSRSSGNTIYF. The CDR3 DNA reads TGTGCCAGCTCACCACCGTCCCGAAGCTCTGGAAACACCATATATTTT.